Below, 27 T cell receptor beta chains from the same sample are listed, as sequenced in a study of blood T cell repertoires in COVID-19. TCRdb's table, derived via immunoSEQ multiplex PCR, lists solely in-frame clones and lacks some. The table lists some 150,000 clones, roughly 80% of them singletons, with around 2.4% in the top ten. The material sequenced was peripheral blood. These TCRs come from a human donor with acute or convalescent COVID-19. The donor label of this sample is uncertain.

The chain combines TRBV7-2 with TRBJ2-2, with 11 positions matching TRBD2. Germline lookup yields CDR1 SGHTA and CDR2 FQGNSA. The length of the CDR3 is 15 residues. V lost 5 bases, J lost 3 bases, and 2 bases stayed unmatched. CDR3 sequence: CASSPGLADTGELFF. DNA of the CDR3: TGTGCCAGCAGCCCGGGACTAGCGGACACCGGGGAGCTGTTTTTT.

The rearrangement uses TRBV6-5 and TRBJ1-4, with D hard to call. V was shortened by 0 bases and J by 8 bases, with 7 bases between the two germline ends. CDR3 size: 13 residues. Germline V gene data show CDR1 as MNHEY and CDR2 as SVGAGI. CDR3 nucleotides: TGTGCCAGCAGTTACTCGTCCGGGGAAAAACTGTTTTTT. This sequence encodes CASSYSSGEKLFF.

The chain carries TRBV10-2 and TRBJ2-1, with 10 bases lining up with TRBD2. This CDR3 contains 15 residues. CDR1 WSHSY and CDR2 SAAADI come from the germline V gene. J gave up 3 bases and V 7 bases, and 6 bases lay outside the gene matches. CDR3: CASNIAGGSYNEQFF. CDR3 sequence (DNA): TGCGCCAGCAACATAGCGGGGGGTAGCTACAATGAGCAGTTCTTC.

The V gene is TRBV5-5, the J gene TRBJ2-7, with 11 bases aligning to TRBD1. Germline values: CDR1 SGHKS, CDR2 YYEKEE (reference sequence). The CDR3 runs to 15 residues. After removal of 2 bases from V and 3 bases from J, the junction contained 4 bases not matched to a gene. CDR3: CASSLIGTGGYEQYF. The CDR3 DNA is TGTGCCAGCAGCTTAATCGGGACAGGGGGCTACGAGCAGTACTTC.

The chain carries TRBV7-3 and TRBJ2-1; D may be TRBD2 (5 bases). The V end lost 2 bases, the J end lost 5 bases, and 13 bases lay between the germline ends. Per the germline V gene, CDR1 is SGHTA and CDR2 is FQGTGA. This CDR3 is built from 15 residues. CDR3 DNA: TGTGCCAGCAGCTTAGGTGGACTGGTTAACAATGAGCAGTTCTTC. It translates to CASSLGGLVNNEQFF.

The CDR3 protein is CASSQVGRGTQYF. CDR3 in DNA: TGCGCCAGCAGCCAAGTAGGTCGAGGGACCCAGTACTTC. The chain couples TRBV4-1 to TRBJ2-5, with unresolved D. Trimming removed 1 base at V and 7 bases at J, with 10 bases between. This CDR3 region has 13 residues. Germline V gene data show CDR1 as MGHRA and CDR2 as YSYEKL.

The chain recombines TRBV27 with TRBJ2-5; TRBD1 matches at 7 bases. With V trimmed by 4 bases and J by 4 bases, 0 bases remained unmatched. In germline, CDR1 is MNHEY, CDR2 SMNVEV (reference sequence). The CDR3 extends over 12 amino acids. The CDR3 loop is CASSSGGETQYF. The DNA of the CDR3 is TGTGCCAGCAGTTCAGGGGGAGAGACCCAGTACTTC.

The V gene is TRBV30, the J gene TRBJ1-1; 7 bases agree with TRBD1. Unmatched junction bases numbered 15, after V lost 3 bases and J lost 5 bases. CDR1 GTSNPN and CDR2 SVGIG come from the germline V gene (reference sequence). The CDR3 consists of 16 residues. DNA of the CDR3: TGTGCCTGGAGAGATCCAAAGAGGGGGGACAGTACTGAAGCTTTCTTT. This sequence encodes CAWRDPKRGDSTEAFF. The whole variable domain, filled in from reference TRBV30 and TRBJ1-1, reads SQTIHQWPATLVQPVGSPLSLECTVEGTSNPNLYWYRQAAGRGLQLLFYSVGIGQISSEVPQNLSASRPQDRQFILSSKKLLLSDSGFYLCAWRDPKRGDSTEAFFGQGTRLTVV.

This clone was observed a handful of times. The chain carries TRBV5-1 and TRBJ1-1, with D uncertain. Trimming removed 4 bases at V and 6 bases at J, with 16 bases between. CDR3 length equals 14 residues. Looked up from germline, CDR1 is SGHRS and CDR2 is YFSETQ. The DNA for the CDR3 is TGCGCCAGCAGCATCAATCCCCTTAGCGCTGAAGCTTTCTTT. Translated, it gives CASSINPLSAEAFF.

The J gene is TRBJ1-5, the V gene TRBV6-6; perhaps TRBD1 as D (6 bases). The CDR3 is made up of 17 amino acids. Deletions cut 5 bases from V and 0 bases from J, with 17 bases between. The germline CDR1 and CDR2 sequences are MNHNY and SVGAGI (reference sequence). CDR3 nucleotide sequence: TGTGCCAGCAGTCGCTCCGGGACACGCTATAGCAATCAGCCCCAGCATTTT. Residues: CASSRSGTRYSNQPQHF.

The V and J genes are TRBV3-1 (or the pseudogene TRBV3-2) and TRBJ2-3; D unclear. Germline lookup yields CDR1 LGHDT and CDR2 YNNKEL (reference sequence). Trimming stripped 1 base from V and 1 base from J, with 15 bases between. This CDR3 region has 17 residues. The CDR3 DNA reads TGTGCCAGCAGCCAAGGCCCCCCAACAGCAGGCACAGATACGCAGTATTTT. Protein product: CASSQGPPTAGTDTQYF.

The chain recombines TRBV27 with TRBJ1-5; tentatively, D is TRBD1 (6 bases). The CDR3 loop spans 16 amino acids. V was shortened by 5 bases and J by 3 bases, with 17 bases between the two germline ends. Germline V gene data show CDR1 as MNHEY and CDR2 as SMNVEV (reference sequence). CDR3 sequence (DNA): TGTGCCAGCAGTCCCGCAGGGCCGGGACACAATCAGCCCCAGCATTTT. Its protein product is CASSPAGPGHNQPQHF.

V gene TRBV12-3 or TRBV12-4 combines with J gene TRBJ1-2; D gene ambiguous. The CDR3 length is 12 residues. The V end was cut by 2 bases, the J end by 8 bases, with 9 bases between. The CDR3 sequence is CASSLRDLGYTF. In DNA form, the CDR3 reads TGTGCCAGCAGTTTACGGGATCTCGGCTACACCTTC.

The gene calls are TRBV3-1 (or the pseudogene TRBV3-2) and TRBJ2-1; 13 bases are shared with TRBD2. Trimming removed 4 bases from V and 10 bases from J; junction bases left unmatched: 10. Germline V gives CDR1 LGHDT, CDR2 YNNKEL (reference sequence). CDR3 size: 16 residues. The CDR3 DNA is TGTGCCAGCAGCCGAGCGGGAACTAGCGGGAGGGGAGAGCAGTTCTTC. Its protein is CASSRAGTSGRGEQFF.

The chain has TRBV5-8 and TRBJ2-7; D uncertain. The CDR3 is 15 amino acids. The germline CDR1 and CDR2 sequences are SGHTS and YDEGEE. The V and J ends lost 0 bases and 4 bases respectively, with 14 bases between them. CDR3 in amino acids: CASSLGVLDLYEQYF. The CDR3 DNA sequence: TGTGCCAGCAGCTTGGGGGTCCTAGACCTGTACGAGCAGTACTTC.

This rearrangement joins TRBV7-2 to TRBJ2-3; 12 positions agree with TRBD2. The length of the CDR3 is 16 residues. The germline CDR1 and CDR2 sequences are SGHTA and FQGNSA. J lost 3 bases, V lost 5 bases, and 6 bases had no gene match. Here the CDR3 DNA reads TGTGCCAGCAGCCTACGGACTAGCGGGACGACAGATACGCAGTATTTT. Its protein product is CASSLRTSGTTDTQYF.

The rearrangement joins TRBV5-1 to TRBJ1-2, with 7 nucleotides matching TRBD1. The CDR3 covers 15 residues. V shed 7 bases, J shed 0 bases, and the junction held 9 bases outside the gene matches. Looked up from germline, CDR1 is SGHRS and CDR2 is YFSETQ. CDR3: CASGPRDSPNYGYTF. CDR3 bases: TGCGCCAGCGGTCCCCGGGACAGCCCTAACTATGGCTACACCTTC.

V and J are TRBV6-1 and TRBJ2-1; TRBD1 is a possible D gene (6 bases). The germline gives CDR1 MNHNS, CDR2 SASEGT. The CDR3 covers 13 residues. The V end was cut by 2 bases, the J end by 12 bases, with 14 bases between. The CDR3 reads CASSETQTGTQFF. The CDR3 coding sequence is TGTGCCAGCAGTGAAACCCAGACAGGCACGCAGTTCTTC.

The chain combines TRBV28 with TRBJ2-3; 7 bases are a match to TRBD2. The CDR3 has 16 amino acids. After removal of 4 bases from V and 3 bases from J, the junction contained 10 bases not matched to a gene. The germline V gene has CDR1 MDHEN and CDR2 SYDVKM. CDR3 nucleotides: TGTGCCAGCAGTTCTAAGGCGGGAGTCGGGACAGATACGCAGTATTTT. Protein: CASSSKAGVGTDTQYF.

The CDR3 is CASSPAGVAYEQYF. The CDR3, as DNA: TGTGCCAGCAGCCCCGCGGGAGTAGCCTACGAGCAGTACTTC. The chain uses TRBV7-2 and TRBJ2-7; 7 bases are a match to TRBD2. Germline V gene lookup returns CDR1 SGHTA and CDR2 FQGNSA. The CDR3 runs to 14 residues. V dropped 5 bases and J dropped 2; count of bases not matched to a gene: 6. Looking up the rest from reference TRBV7-2 and TRBJ2-7 gives the full variable domain: GAGVSQSPSNKVTEKGKDVELRCDPISGHTALYWYRQSLGQGLEFLIYFQGNSAPDKSGLPSDRFSAERTGGSVSTLTIQRTQQEDSAVYLCASSPAGVAYEQYFGPGTRLTVT.

This sequence joins TRBV9 and TRBJ1-2; perhaps TRBD1 as D (5 bases). This CDR3 is 14 amino acids long. V dropped 4 bases and J dropped 7 bases, with 17 bases sitting between them. Germline V gene data show CDR1 as SGDLS and CDR2 as YYNGEE. CDR3 region: CASSPPGGTGGYTF. DNA of the CDR3: TGTGCCAGCAGCCCACCGGGAGGGACGGGTGGCTACACCTTC.

This clone was observed a few times. The V and J genes are TRBV9 and TRBJ2-2; 9 positions match TRBD1. J gave up 3 bases and V 3 bases, and 6 bases lay outside the gene matches. The germline gives CDR1 SGDLS, CDR2 YYNGEE. The length of the CDR3 is 16 residues. CDR3 coding DNA: TGTGCCAGCAGCGCCGGGACAGGGTCGGACACCGGGGAGCTGTTTTTT. Translated: CASSAGTGSDTGELFF. Looking up the rest from reference TRBV9 and TRBJ2-2 gives the full variable domain: DSGVTQTPKHLITATGQRVTLRCSPRSGDLSVYWYQQSLDQGLQFLIQYYNGEERAKGNILERFSAQQFPDLHSELNLSSLELGDSALYFCASSAGTGSDTGELFFGEGSRLTVL.

The J gene is TRBJ2-5, the V gene TRBV19, with TRBD2 identical over 7 bases. Trimming cost V 5 bases and J 2 bases; bases outside gene matches: 8. Looked up from germline, CDR1 is LNHDA and CDR2 is SQIVND (reference sequence). The length of the CDR3 is 15 residues. The CDR3 here is CASSPRPGGQETQYF. In nucleotides, the CDR3 is TGTGCCAGTAGTCCCCGGCCCGGGGGGCAAGAGACCCAGTACTTC.

The chain recombines TRBV21-1 with TRBJ2-1; no check of the table's D call, TRBD2, against the DNA was made. TRBV21-1 is classified as a pseudogene. The length of the CDR3 is 17 residues. The CDR3 region is CASSKRGLAGPHNEQFF. The CDR3 DNA follows: TGTGCCAGCAGCAAGCGGGGACTAGCGGGGCCACACAATGAGCAGTTCTTC.

The J gene is TRBJ2-7, the V gene TRBV30; D possibly corresponds to TRBD2 (6 bases). The CDR3 has 13 amino acids. Trimming pared 8 bases from V and 4 bases from J, leaving 18 bases between. The V gene's germline CDR1 is GTSNPN and CDR2 SVGIG (reference sequence). The CDR3 nucleotides read TGTGCCGCCCCGGGAGCCGTGGGGTACGAGCAGTACTTC. Translated, it gives CAAPGAVGYEQYF. The full variable domain, with the rest looked up from reference TRBV30 and TRBJ2-7, is SQTIHQWPATLVQPVGSPLSLECTVEGTSNPNLYWYRQAAGRGLQLLFYSVGIGQISSEVPQNLSASRPQDRQFILSSKKLLLSDSGFYLCAAPGAVGYEQYFGPGTRLTVT.

The chain recombines TRBV10-1 with TRBJ1-4; 8 nucleotides line up with TRBD1. Germline-derived CDR1 and CDR2 are WNHNN and SYGVQD (reference sequence). The J segment lost 8 bases and the V segment lost 10 bases, leaving 33 bases of the junction unmatched. The CDR3 runs to 21 residues. The CDR3 sequence: CATTPQGDLPPGPPGGEKLFF. CDR3 DNA sequence: TGCGCCACCACCCCACAGGGGGATCTCCCCCCTGGACCCCCTGGCGGGGAAAAACTGTTTTTT.

This clone was picked up a small number of times. In the same sample, other DNA sequences code for this CDR3. V and J are TRBV5-4 and TRBJ1-1; 8 positions agree with TRBD1. The CDR3 has 14 amino acids. J gave up 5 bases and V 0 bases, and 3 bases lay outside the gene matches. Per the germline V gene, CDR1 is SGHNT and CDR2 is YYREEE (reference sequence). CDR3 bases: TGTGCCAGCAGCTTGGACAGGGGGAGGACTGAAGCTTTCTTT. Residues: CASSLDRGRTEAFF.